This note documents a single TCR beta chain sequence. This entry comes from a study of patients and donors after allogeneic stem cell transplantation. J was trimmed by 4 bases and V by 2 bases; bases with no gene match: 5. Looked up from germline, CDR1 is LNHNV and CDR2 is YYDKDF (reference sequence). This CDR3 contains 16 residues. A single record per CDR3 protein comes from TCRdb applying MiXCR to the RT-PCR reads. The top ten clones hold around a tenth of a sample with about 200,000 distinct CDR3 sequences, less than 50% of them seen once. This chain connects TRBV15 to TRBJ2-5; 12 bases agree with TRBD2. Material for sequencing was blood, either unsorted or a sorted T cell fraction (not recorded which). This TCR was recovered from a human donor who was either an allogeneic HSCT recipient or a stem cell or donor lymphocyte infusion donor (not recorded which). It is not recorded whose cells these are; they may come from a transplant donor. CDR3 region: CATSRLPTSGGETQYF. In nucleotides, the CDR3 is TGTGCCACCAGCAGACTCCCGACTAGCGGGGGAGAGACCCAGTACTTC.